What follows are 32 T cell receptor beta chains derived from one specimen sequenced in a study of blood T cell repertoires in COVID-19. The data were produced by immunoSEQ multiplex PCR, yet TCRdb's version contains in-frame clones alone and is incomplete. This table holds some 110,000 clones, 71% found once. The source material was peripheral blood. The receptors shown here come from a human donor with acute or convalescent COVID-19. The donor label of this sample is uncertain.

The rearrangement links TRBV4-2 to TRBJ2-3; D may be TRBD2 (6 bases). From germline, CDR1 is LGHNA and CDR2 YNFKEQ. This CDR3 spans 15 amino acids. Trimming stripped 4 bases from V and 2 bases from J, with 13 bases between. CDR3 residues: CASSPRAGPTDTQYF. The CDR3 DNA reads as TGTGCCAGCAGCCCACGAGCGGGCCCCACAGATACGCAGTATTTT.

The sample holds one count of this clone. The CDR3 loop is CASSKAHRDRHFSPSDGYTF. CDR3 sequence (DNA): TGTGCCAGCAGCAAAGCGCACCGGGACAGGCACTTTTCGCCGAGTGATGGCTACACCTTC. The chain has TRBV21-1 and TRBJ1-2; the tabulated D call, TRBD1, remains unverified against the DNA. TRBV21-1 is a known pseudogene. The CDR3 runs 20 residues.

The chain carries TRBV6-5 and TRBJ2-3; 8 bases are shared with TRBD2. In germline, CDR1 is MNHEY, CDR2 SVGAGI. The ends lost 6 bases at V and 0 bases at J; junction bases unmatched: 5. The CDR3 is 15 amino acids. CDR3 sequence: CASSPRGGSTDTQYF. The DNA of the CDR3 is TGTGCCAGCAGCCCCCGGGGGGGGAGCACAGATACGCAGTATTTT.

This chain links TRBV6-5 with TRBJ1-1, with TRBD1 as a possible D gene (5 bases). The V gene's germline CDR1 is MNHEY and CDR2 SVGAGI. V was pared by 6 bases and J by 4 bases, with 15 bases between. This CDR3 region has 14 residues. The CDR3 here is CASSLQGGGTEAFF. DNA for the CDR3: TGTGCCAGCAGCCTTCAGGGAGGCGGCACTGAAGCTTTCTTT.

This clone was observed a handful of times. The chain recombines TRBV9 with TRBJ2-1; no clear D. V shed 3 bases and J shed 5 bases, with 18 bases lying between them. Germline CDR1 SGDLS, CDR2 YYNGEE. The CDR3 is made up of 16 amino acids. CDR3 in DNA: TGTGCCAGCAGCGAACCCGAGCAGGAAATTAACAATGAGCAGTTCTTC. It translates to CASSEPEQEINNEQFF.

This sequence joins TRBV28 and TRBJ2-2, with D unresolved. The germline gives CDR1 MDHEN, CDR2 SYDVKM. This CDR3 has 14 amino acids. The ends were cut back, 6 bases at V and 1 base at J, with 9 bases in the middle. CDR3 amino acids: CASSRYGNTGELFF. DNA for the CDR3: TGTGCCAGCAGCCGCTACGGGAACACCGGGGAGCTGTTTTTT.

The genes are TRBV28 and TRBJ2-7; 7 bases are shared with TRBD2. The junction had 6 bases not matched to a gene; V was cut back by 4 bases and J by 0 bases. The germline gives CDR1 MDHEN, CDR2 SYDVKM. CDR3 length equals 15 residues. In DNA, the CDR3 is TGTGCCAGCAGTTCCGGGACTATCAGCTCCTACGAGCAGTACGTC. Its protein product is CASSSGTISSYEQYV.

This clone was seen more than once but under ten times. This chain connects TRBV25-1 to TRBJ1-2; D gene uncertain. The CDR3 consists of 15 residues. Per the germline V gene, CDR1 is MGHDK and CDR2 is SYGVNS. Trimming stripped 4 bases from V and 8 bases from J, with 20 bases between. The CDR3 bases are TGTGCCAGCAGTGTGGGGAAAAGCGGGGTCGGCGGCTACACCTTC. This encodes CASSVGKSGVGGYTF.

CDR3 sequence (DNA): TGTGCCTGGAGTGAGGCAGGGGCCACTGAAGCTTTCTTT. It yields the protein CAWSEAGATEAFF. V usage is TRBV30 and J usage is TRBJ1-1; perhaps TRBD1 as D (6 bases). Germline V gene lookup returns CDR1 GTSNPN and CDR2 SVGIG (reference sequence). The CDR3 loop spans 13 amino acids. V was clipped by 1 base and J by 4 bases, with 10 bases between them. The full variable domain, its missing parts supplied by reference TRBV30 and TRBJ1-1, is SQTIHQWPATLVQPVGSPLSLECTVEGTSNPNLYWYRQAAGRGLQLLFYSVGIGQISSEVPQNLSASRPQDRQFILSSKKLLLSDSGFYLCAWSEAGATEAFFGQGTRLTVV.

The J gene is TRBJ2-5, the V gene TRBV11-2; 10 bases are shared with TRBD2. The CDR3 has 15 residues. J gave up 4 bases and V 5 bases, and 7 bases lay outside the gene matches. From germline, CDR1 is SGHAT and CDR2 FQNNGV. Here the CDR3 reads CASSPIAGGTETQYF. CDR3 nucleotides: TGTGCCAGCAGCCCCATAGCGGGGGGCACAGAGACCCAGTACTTC.

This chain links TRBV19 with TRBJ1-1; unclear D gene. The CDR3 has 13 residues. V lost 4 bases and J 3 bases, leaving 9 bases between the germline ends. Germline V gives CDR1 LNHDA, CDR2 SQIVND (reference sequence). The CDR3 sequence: CASSTYGDTEAFF. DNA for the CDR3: TGTGCCAGTAGTACCTACGGGGACACTGAAGCTTTCTTT.

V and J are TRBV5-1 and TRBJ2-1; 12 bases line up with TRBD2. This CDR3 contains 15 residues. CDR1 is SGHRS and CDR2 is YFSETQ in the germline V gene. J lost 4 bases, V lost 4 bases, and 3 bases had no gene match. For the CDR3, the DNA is TGCGCCAGCAGCGACGGACTAGCGGGGTACAATGAGCAGTTCTTC. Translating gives CASSDGLAGYNEQFF. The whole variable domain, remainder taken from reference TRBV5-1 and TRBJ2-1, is KAGVTQTPRYLIKTRGQQVTLSCSPISGHRSVSWYQQTPGQGLQFLFEYFSETQRNKGNFPGRFSGRQFSNSRSEMNVSTLELGDSALYLCASSDGLAGYNEQFFGPGTRLTVL.

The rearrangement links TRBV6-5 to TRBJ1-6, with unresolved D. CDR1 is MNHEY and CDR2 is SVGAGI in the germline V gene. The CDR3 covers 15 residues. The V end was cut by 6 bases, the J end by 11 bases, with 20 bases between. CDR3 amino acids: CASSSDKGWETPLHF. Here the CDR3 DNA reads TGTGCCAGCAGCTCCGATAAGGGTTGGGAGACACCCCTCCACTTT.

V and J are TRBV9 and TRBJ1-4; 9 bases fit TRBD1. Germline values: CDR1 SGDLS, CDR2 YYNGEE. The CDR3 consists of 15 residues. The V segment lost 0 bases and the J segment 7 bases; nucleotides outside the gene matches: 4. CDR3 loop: CASSVEGQGGEKLFF. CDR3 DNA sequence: TGTGCCAGCAGCGTAGAGGGACAGGGTGGTGAAAAACTGTTTTTT.

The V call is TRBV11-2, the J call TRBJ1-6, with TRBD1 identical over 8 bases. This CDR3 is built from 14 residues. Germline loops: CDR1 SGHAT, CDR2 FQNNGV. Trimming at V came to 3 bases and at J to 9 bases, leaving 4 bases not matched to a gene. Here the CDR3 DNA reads TGTGCCAGCAGCTTTCAGGGGGCGGGTTCACCCCTCCACTTT. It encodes CASSFQGAGSPLHF.

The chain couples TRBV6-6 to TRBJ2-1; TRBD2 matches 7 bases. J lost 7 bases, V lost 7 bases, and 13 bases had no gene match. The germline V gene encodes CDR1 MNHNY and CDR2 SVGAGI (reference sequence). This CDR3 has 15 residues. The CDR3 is CASNYDGGGRNEQFF. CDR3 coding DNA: TGTGCCAGCAACTATGATGGGGGGGGTCGGAATGAGCAGTTCTTC.

CDR3 protein: CASSEQGMNTEAFF. The CDR3 DNA reads TGTGCCAGCAGTGAACAGGGCATGAACACTGAAGCTTTCTTT. The V gene is TRBV6-1, the J gene TRBJ1-1; D perhaps matches TRBD1 (5 bases). The CDR3 is made up of 14 amino acids. CDR1 MNHNS and CDR2 SASEGT come from the germline V gene. Trimming shortened V by 2 bases and J by 0 bases, and 7 bases separated the two germline ends.

CDR3 DNA sequence: TGCGCCAGCAGCCTAGACGGAAGCGCTAACTATGGCTACACCTTC. Amino acids: CASSLDGSANYGYTF. The genes are TRBV4-1 and TRBJ1-2; no clear D gene. Germline V lookup: CDR1 MGHRA, CDR2 YSYEKL. This CDR3 contains 15 residues. V dropped 4 bases and J dropped 0 bases, with 12 bases sitting between them.

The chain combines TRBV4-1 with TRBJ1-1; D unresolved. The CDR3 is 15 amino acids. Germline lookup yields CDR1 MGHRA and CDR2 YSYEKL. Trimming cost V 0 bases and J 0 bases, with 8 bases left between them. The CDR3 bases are TGCGCCAGCAGCCAAGACTCCGGGATGAACACTGAAGCTTTCTTT. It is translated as CASSQDSGMNTEAFF.

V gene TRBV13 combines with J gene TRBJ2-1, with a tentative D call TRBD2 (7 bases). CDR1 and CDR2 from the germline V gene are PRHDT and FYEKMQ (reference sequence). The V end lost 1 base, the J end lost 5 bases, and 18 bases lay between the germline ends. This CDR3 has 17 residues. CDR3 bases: TGTGCCAGCAGCTTAGTTGCCCTGGGGGGGGCGAACAATGAGCAGTTCTTC. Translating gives CASSLVALGGANNEQFF.

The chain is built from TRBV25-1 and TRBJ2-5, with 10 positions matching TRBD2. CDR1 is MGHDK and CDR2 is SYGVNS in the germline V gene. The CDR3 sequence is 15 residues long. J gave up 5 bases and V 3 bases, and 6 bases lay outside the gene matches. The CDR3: CASSDSSGGAETQYF. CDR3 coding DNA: TGTGCCAGCAGTGATTCCAGCGGGGGGGCCGAGACCCAGTACTTC. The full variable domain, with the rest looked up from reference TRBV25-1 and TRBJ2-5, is EADIYQTPRYLVIGTGKKITLECSQTMGHDKMYWYQQDPGMELHLIHYSYGVNSTEKGDLSSESTVSRIRTEHFPLTLESARPSHTSQYLCASSDSSGGAETQYFGPGTRLLVL.

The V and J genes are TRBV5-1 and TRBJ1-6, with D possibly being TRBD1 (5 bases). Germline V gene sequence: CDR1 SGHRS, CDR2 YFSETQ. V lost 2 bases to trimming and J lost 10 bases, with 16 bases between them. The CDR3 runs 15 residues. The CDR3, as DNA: TGCGCCAGCAGCTTATCTGCGGGGGTTAGATCACCCCTCCACTTT. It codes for CASSLSAGVRSPLHF.

The DNA for the CDR3 is TGTGCCAGCAGCCAAGATCGACTTCTCGATACAGATACGCAGTATTTT. Residues: CASSQDRLLDTDTQYF. The gene calls are TRBV4-2 and TRBJ2-3; D gene unclear. Germline V gene sequence: CDR1 LGHNA, CDR2 YNFKEQ. CDR3 length: 16 residues. Trimming removed 0 bases at V and 3 bases at J, with 13 bases between.

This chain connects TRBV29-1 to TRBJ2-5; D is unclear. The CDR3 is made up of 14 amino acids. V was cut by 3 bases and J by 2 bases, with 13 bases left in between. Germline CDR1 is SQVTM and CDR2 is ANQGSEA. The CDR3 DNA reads TGCAGCGTTGACGCCGAGTCTACTCAAGAGACCCAGTACTTC. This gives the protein CSVDAESTQETQYF.

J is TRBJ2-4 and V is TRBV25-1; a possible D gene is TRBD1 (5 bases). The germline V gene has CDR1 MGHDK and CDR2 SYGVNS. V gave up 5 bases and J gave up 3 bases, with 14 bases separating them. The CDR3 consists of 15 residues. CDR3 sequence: CASSLCPRGKNIQYF. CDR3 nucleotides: TGTGCCAGCAGTCTTTGCCCTAGGGGCAAAAACATTCAGTACTTC.

The CDR3 DNA is TGCGCCAGCAGCTTGGCAGGGACAGGACGCGAGCAGTACTTC. It codes for CASSLAGTGREQYF. J is TRBJ2-7 and V is TRBV5-1, with TRBD1 matching over 8 bases. CDR3 length equals 14 residues. Germline V gives CDR1 SGHRS, CDR2 YFSETQ. The V and J ends lost 0 bases and 6 bases, in that order; junction bases with no gene match: 5.

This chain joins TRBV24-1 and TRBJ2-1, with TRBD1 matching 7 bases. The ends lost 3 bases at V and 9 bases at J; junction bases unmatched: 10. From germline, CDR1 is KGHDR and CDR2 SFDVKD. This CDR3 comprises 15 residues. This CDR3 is CATSDTSRQGAEQFF. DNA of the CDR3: TGTGCCACCAGTGATACCTCCCGACAGGGTGCTGAGCAGTTCTTC.

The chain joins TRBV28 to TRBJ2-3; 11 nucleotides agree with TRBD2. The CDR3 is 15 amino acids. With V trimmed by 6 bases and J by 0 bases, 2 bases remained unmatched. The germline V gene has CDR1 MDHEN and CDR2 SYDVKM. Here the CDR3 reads CASSLAGGSTDTQYF. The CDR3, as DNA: TGTGCCAGCAGCCTAGCGGGGGGTAGCACAGATACGCAGTATTTT.

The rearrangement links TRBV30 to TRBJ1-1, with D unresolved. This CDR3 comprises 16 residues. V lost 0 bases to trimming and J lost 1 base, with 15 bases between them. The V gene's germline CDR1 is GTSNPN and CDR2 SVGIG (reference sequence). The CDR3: CAWSVPSMQWNTEAFF. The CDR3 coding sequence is TGTGCCTGGAGTGTACCCTCCATGCAGTGGAACACTGAAGCTTTCTTT. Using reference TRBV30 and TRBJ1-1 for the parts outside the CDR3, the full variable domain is SQTIHQWPATLVQPVGSPLSLECTVEGTSNPNLYWYRQAAGRGLQLLFYSVGIGQISSEVPQNLSASRPQDRQFILSSKKLLLSDSGFYLCAWSVPSMQWNTEAFFGQGTRLTVV.

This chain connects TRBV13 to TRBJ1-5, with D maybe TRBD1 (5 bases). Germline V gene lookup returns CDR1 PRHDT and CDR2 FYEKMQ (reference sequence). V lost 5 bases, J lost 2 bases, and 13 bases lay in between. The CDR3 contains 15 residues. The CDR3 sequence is CASSPVPRGNQPQHF. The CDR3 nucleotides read TGTGCCAGCAGCCCAGTCCCCAGGGGCAATCAGCCCCAGCATTTT.

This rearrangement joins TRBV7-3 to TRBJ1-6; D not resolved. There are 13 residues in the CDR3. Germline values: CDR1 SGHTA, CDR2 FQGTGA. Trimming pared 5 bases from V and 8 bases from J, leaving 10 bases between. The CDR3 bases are TGTGCCAGCAGCCCGAGGGCAGATTCACCCCTCCACTTT. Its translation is CASSPRADSPLHF.

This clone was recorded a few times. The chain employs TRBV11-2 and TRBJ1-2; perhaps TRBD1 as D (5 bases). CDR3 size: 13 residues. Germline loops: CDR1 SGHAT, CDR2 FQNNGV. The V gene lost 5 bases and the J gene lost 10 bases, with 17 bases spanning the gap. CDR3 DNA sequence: TGTGCCAGCAGCCCTGAACTGGGGGGTTTCTACACCTTC. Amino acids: CASSPELGGFYTF.